These 19 T cell receptor beta chains came from one sample sequenced in a study of T cell clusters in autoimmune cytopenias. Tens of thousands of genome equivalents of blood DNA were amplified for TRB. TRB rearrangements were amplified by touch-down multiplex PCR with mixed TRB-A/B primers. TCRdb reprocessed the multiplex PCR reads and stores each CDR3 protein as one record, lacking DNA. This table holds almost 7,000 distinct CDR3 sequences. These same records also appear under a second study, on T cell repertoires in aging, cancer and after chemotherapy.

The specimen was peripheral blood. These receptors originate from a human donor in good health.

This clonotype is deemed medium-sized by its frequency. The chain has TRBV5-5 and TRBJ2-1. The CDR3 loop spans 16 amino acids. Germline values: CDR1 SGHKS, CDR2 YYEKEE (reference sequence). Here the CDR3 reads CASSLVAESSYNEQFF.

The chain joins TRBV18 to TRBJ1-1; without DNA, the TCRdb call of TRBD1 cannot be checked. Germline CDR1 reads KGHSH; CDR2 reads LQKENI. The CDR3 runs to 16 residues. The CDR3 region is CASSPLVTGWNTEAFF.

V and J are TRBV7-9 and TRBJ2-6. This CDR3 contains 15 residues. The germline gives CDR1 SEHNR, CDR2 FQNEAQ (reference sequence). This CDR3 reads CASSLDLSGANVLTF.

This clonotype is called medium-sized based on its frequency. The gene calls are TRBV19 and TRBJ1-1. The CDR3 is made up of 14 amino acids. The germline V gene encodes CDR1 LNHDA and CDR2 SQIVND (reference sequence). The CDR3 sequence is CASSWEALNTEAFF. Combining the CDR3 with reference TRBV19 and TRBJ1-1 gives the whole variable domain DGGITQSPKYLFRKEGQNVTLSCEQNLNHDAMYWYRQDPGQGLRLIYYSQIVNDFQKGDIAEGYSVSREKKESFPLTVTSAQKNPTAFYLCASSWEALNTEAFFGQGTRLTVV.

The chain recombines TRBV5-4 with TRBJ1-1; TCRdb's D call of TRBD1 is untestable without DNA. The germline V gene encodes CDR1 SGHNT and CDR2 YYREEE (reference sequence). The CDR3 length is 15 residues. CDR3 residues: CASSIGTPINTEAFF.

This clonotype is labeled medium-sized (0.01 to 0.1%) based on frequency. The chain recombines TRBV5-4 with TRBJ1-6; TCRdb designates TRBD1, a call that cannot be tested without DNA. Per germline, CDR1 SGHNT and CDR2 YYREEE (reference sequence). The CDR3 has 13 amino acids. Here the CDR3 reads CASRGQGNSPLHF.

The chain couples TRBV6-1 to TRBJ1-5; with no DNA, the TCRdb D assignment of TRBD1 cannot be verified. CDR3 length: 15 residues. Germline values: CDR1 MNHNS, CDR2 SASEGT. The CDR3: CASSGGRGNHQPQHF.

The V call is TRBV6-2 or TRBV6-3, the J call TRBJ2-7. Germline CDR1 MNHEY, CDR2 SVGEGT. This CDR3 spans 14 amino acids. CDR3 protein: CASSYSRGSYEQYF.

By frequency, this clonotype is medium-sized. The genes are TRBV19 and TRBJ1-3. This CDR3 is built from 15 residues. Germline values: CDR1 LNHDA, CDR2 SQIVND (reference sequence). The CDR3 sequence: CASSIANPSGNTIYF.

This chain uses TRBV27 with TRBJ1-5; TCRdb lists TRBD1, though no DNA is available to test this call. The CDR3 covers 14 residues. Germline loops: CDR1 MNHEY, CDR2 SMNVEV (reference sequence). CDR3 amino acids: CASSLGTGFQPQHF.

According to its frequency, this clonotype is medium-sized. The J gene is TRBJ1-2, the V gene TRBV27; TCRdb's assignment of TRBD1 cannot be checked, as there is no DNA. The CDR3 is 15 amino acids. Germline V lookup: CDR1 MNHEY, CDR2 SMNVEV (reference sequence). The CDR3 loop is CASSKGTSGNYGYTF.

The chain uses TRBV15 and TRBJ1-4. The CDR3 is 12 amino acids. In germline, CDR1 is LNHNV, CDR2 YYDKDF (reference sequence). CDR3 sequence: CATSSAGEKLFF.

V usage is TRBV24-1 and J usage is TRBJ2-3; TCRdb gives TRBD2 as the D gene, but with no DNA this cannot be confirmed. This CDR3 is built from 18 residues. Germline-derived CDR1 and CDR2 are KGHDR and SFDVKD. CDR3 sequence: CATSDPDLAGGRLDTQYF.

This clonotype is identified as medium-sized from frequency. This rearrangement joins TRBV6-1 to TRBJ1-2. In germline, CDR1 is MNHNS, CDR2 SASEGT. The CDR3 has 12 amino acids. CDR3 sequence reads: CASIGQTDGYTF.

V and J are TRBV6-5 and TRBJ1-6; TCRdb calls TRBD1, which cannot be checked without DNA. Germline CDR1 MNHEY, CDR2 SVGAGI. There are 15 residues in the CDR3. Here the CDR3 reads CASSRTGGKLSPLHF.

This sequence joins TRBV5-4 and TRBJ2-1; the TCRdb call, TRBD1, lacks DNA for checking. The CDR3 has 12 amino acids. In germline, CDR1 is SGHNT, CDR2 YYREEE (reference sequence). This chain's CDR3 is CASTRGLDEQFF.

Considering frequency, this clonotype is medium-sized. The chain has TRBV29-1 and TRBJ2-5; TCRdb proposes TRBD1, but this gene call is untestable without DNA. This CDR3 spans 13 amino acids. Germline V CDR1 and CDR2: SQVTM, ANQGSEA. CDR3 in amino acids: CSVVRTAKETQYF.

The chain couples TRBV18 to TRBJ2-1; checking the TCRdb D call of TRBD2 is not possible without DNA. Germline values: CDR1 KGHSH, CDR2 LQKENI. CDR3 length: 15 amino acids. CDR3 sequence reads: CASSASGPPHNEQFF.

Considering frequency, this clonotype is medium-sized. The chain uses TRBV7-6 and TRBJ1-6; TCRdb's D call, TRBD1, is unchecked because there is no DNA. Germline V gene data show CDR1 as SGHVS and CDR2 as FNYEAQ. The CDR3 loop spans 16 amino acids. Here the CDR3 reads CASSLVEQGPNSPLHF.